The sequence of this TCR beta chain was determined in a study of TIL therapy for anti-PD-1-resistant metastatic lung cancer. Overall study context: Most patients had lung adenocarcinoma; a few tumors were EGFR-mutant, two ALK-rearranged; half smoked currently or formerly. Study-wide results and limits: Treatment-naive, never-smoker and oncogene-addicted patients were overrepresented in this highly selected cohort. Many TIL product clones were absent from baseline tumor, suggesting clonal contraction.

In germline, CDR1 is SGDLS, CDR2 YYNGEE. V lost 0 bases and J 7 bases, leaving 11 bases between the germline ends. The CDR3 consists of 13 residues. This clone was seen a handful of times. Its antigen is unidentified. The immunoSEQ assay was v3. Survey-level samples got roughly 1.9 million read pairs; deep-level samples got roughly 5-6 million. Measured with immunoSEQ multiplex PCR; TCRdb has only the in-frame clones, and not every one. Of tens of thousands of clones in the sample, 72% were seen once. The time point was: pre-treatment sample, taken before nivolumab and TIL therapy. Pleural nodules or supraclavicular lymph nodes made up most of the excised metastases sampled.

The material was tumor tissue, obtained at baseline. This receptor was obtained from a person aged 30 to 80 with non-small cell lung cancer. This rearrangement joins TRBV9 to TRBJ2-7; maybe TRBD1 (5 bases). In DNA form, the CDR3 reads TGTGCCAGCAGCGTAGCCCCCCAGGGAGAGCAGTACTTC. It yields the protein CASSVAPQGEQYF.